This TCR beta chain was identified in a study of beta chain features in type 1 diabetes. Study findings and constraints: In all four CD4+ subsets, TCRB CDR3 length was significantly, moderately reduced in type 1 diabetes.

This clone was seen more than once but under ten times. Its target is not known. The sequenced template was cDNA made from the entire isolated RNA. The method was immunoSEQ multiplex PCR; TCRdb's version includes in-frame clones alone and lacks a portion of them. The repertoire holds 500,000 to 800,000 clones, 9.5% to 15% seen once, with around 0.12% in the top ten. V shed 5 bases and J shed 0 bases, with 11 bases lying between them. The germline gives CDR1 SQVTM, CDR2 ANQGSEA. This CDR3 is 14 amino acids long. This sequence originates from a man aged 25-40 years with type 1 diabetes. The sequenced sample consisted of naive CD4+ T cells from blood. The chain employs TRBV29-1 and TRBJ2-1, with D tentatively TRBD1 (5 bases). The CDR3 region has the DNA TGCAGCGTTCTGGGGCAGGCCTCCTACAATGAGCAGTTCTTC. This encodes CSVLGQASYNEQFF.